One and the same sample provided the 29 T cell receptor beta chains below, sequenced in a study of liver allograft versus peripheral blood T cells. Study overall: Repertoires from peripheral blood of liver transplant recipients were compared with those inside their transplanted livers.

MiXCR, applied by TCRdb to the reads, yields one record per CDR3 protein. The sample has about 11,000 distinct CDR3 sequences, about a quarter seen once. The receptor set was obtained from a human patient who had a liver transplant. Some T cells may have originated in the graft donor.

The chain uses TRBV6-1 and TRBJ1-6; a possible D gene is TRBD1 (5 bases). The CDR3 covers 14 residues. Looked up from germline, CDR1 is MNHNS and CDR2 is SASEGT. Deletions cut 4 bases from V and 8 bases from J, with 12 bases between. CDR3 sequence: CASSGQGLYSPLHF. CDR3 coding DNA: TGTGCCAGCAGTGGCCAGGGCCTTTATTCACCCCTCCACTTT.

CDR3 sequence (DNA): TGTGCCTGGAGTGTTTGGCTAGCGAGTGAGCAGTTCTTC. Protein sequence: CAWSVWLASEQFF. The V gene is TRBV30, the J gene TRBJ2-1; D might be TRBD2 (6 bases). Germline V CDR1 and CDR2: GTSNPN, SVGIG (reference sequence). Trimming stripped 0 bases from V and 9 bases from J, with 12 bases between. CDR3 length: 13 residues.

This clonotype is deemed medium-sized (0.01 to 0.1%). This chain uses TRBV6-5 with TRBJ2-7; 8 positions match TRBD2. This CDR3 is 15 amino acids long. The germline V gene has CDR1 MNHEY and CDR2 SVGAGI. Trimming at V came to 6 bases and at J to 6 bases, leaving 13 bases not matched to a gene. The CDR3 here is CASSRTSRGIPEQYF. As DNA, the CDR3 is TGTGCCAGCAGCCGGACTAGCAGAGGGATTCCCGAGCAGTACTTC.

The J gene is TRBJ1-3, the V gene TRBV6-5; no clear D gene. This CDR3 is built from 14 residues. V gave up 7 bases and J gave up 2 bases, with 12 bases separating them. Germline CDR1 MNHEY, CDR2 SVGAGI. CDR3 sequence reads: CASTRDRTGNTIYF. CDR3 in DNA: TGTGCCAGCACACGGGATCGAACTGGAAACACCATATATTTT.

Sample share makes this clonotype large. The V and J genes are TRBV6-6 and TRBJ1-6, with 9 nucleotides matching TRBD1. The V gene end was trimmed by 4 bases and the J gene end by 5 bases; junction bases not matched to a gene: 6. The CDR3 length is 16 residues. Per germline, CDR1 MNHNY and CDR2 SVGAGI (reference sequence). For the CDR3, the DNA is TGTGCCAGCAGTTTTACCAGACAGGGGGATAATTCACCCCTCCACTTT. It encodes CASSFTRQGDNSPLHF.

This clonotype is medium-sized in the sample. The chain recombines TRBV28 with TRBJ1-2, with D perhaps matching TRBD1 (6 bases). This CDR3 region has 13 residues. From germline, CDR1 is MDHEN and CDR2 SYDVKM. V was pared by 5 bases and J by 3 bases, with 10 bases between. The CDR3, as DNA: TGTGCCAGCAGTCCTGGACAGCACTATGGCTACACCTTC. Amino acid sequence: CASSPGQHYGYTF.

The rearrangement links TRBV30 to TRBJ1-1; 8 nucleotides agree with TRBD1. With 4 bases clipped from V and 11 bases from J, the junction kept 12 bases outside the gene matches. Germline V CDR1 and CDR2: GTSNPN, SVGIG (reference sequence). The CDR3 sequence is 13 residues long. Here the CDR3 DNA reads TGTGCCTGGACCCTCCCCCCGCGGGACAGGGCTTTCTTT. Its translation: CAWTLPPRDRAFF. Full variable domain (outside the CDR3, taken from reference TRBV30 and TRBJ1-1): SQTIHQWPATLVQPVGSPLSLECTVEGTSNPNLYWYRQAAGRGLQLLFYSVGIGQISSEVPQNLSASRPQDRQFILSSKKLLLSDSGFYLCAWTLPPRDRAFFGQGTRLTVV.

This clonotype counts as medium-sized. The V call is TRBV6-6, the J call TRBJ1-5; D possibly corresponds to TRBD1 (5 bases). The CDR3 extends over 12 amino acids. V lost 6 bases and J 5 bases, leaving 8 bases between the germline ends. The germline V gene has CDR1 MNHNY and CDR2 SVGAGI (reference sequence). The CDR3 sequence: CASRGEDQPQHF. CDR3 DNA sequence: TGTGCCAGCAGAGGGGAAGATCAGCCCCAGCATTTT.

CDR3 region: CASSLGEKLGYTF. In nucleotides, the CDR3 is TGTGCCAGCAGCTTAGGCGAAAAGCTAGGCTACACCTTC. The gene calls are TRBV7-9 and TRBJ1-2; D is unclear. Per the germline V gene, CDR1 is SEHNR and CDR2 is FQNEAQ (reference sequence). The CDR3 loop spans 13 amino acids. V was trimmed by 1 base and J by 8 bases, leaving 11 bases between them.

This clonotype was picked up a small number of times. The CDR3 DNA reads as TGTGCCAGCAGCTTAGTTACTAGCGGGTACAATGAGCAGTTCTTC. Its protein is CASSLVTSGYNEQFF. This sequence joins TRBV7-9 and TRBJ2-1; 9 bases line up with TRBD2. V gave up 1 base and J gave up 4 bases; unmatched junction bases: 2. CDR3 length equals 15 residues. Germline V gives CDR1 SEHNR, CDR2 FQNEAQ (reference sequence).

This rearrangement joins TRBV20-1 to TRBJ1-1, with D possibly TRBD1 on 6 matching bases. The length of the CDR3 is 13 residues. Germline CDR1 DFQATT, CDR2 SNEGSKA (reference sequence). The V end lost 0 bases, the J end lost 9 bases, and 14 bases lay between the germline ends. Here the CDR3 reads CSARDIRTAQAFF. The CDR3 DNA reads as TGCAGTGCTAGAGATATTCGGACAGCCCAAGCTTTCTTT.

By sample fraction, this clonotype is medium-sized. V gene TRBV15 combines with J gene TRBJ1-3; 10 bases map to TRBD1. The CDR3 consists of 16 residues. The trim removed 4 bases at V and 2 bases at J, leaving 5 bases unmatched. The germline V gene encodes CDR1 LNHNV and CDR2 YYDKDF (reference sequence). The DNA of the CDR3 is TGTGCCACCAGCAACGGACAGGGGGAGCCTGGAAACACCATATATTTT. It specifies CATSNGQGEPGNTIYF.

This clonotype is deemed medium-sized. The chain combines TRBV6-2 or TRBV6-3 with TRBJ1-1; no definite D call. CDR3 length: 13 amino acids. V lost 4 bases, J lost 1 base, and 7 bases lay in between. In germline, CDR1 is MNHEY, CDR2 SVGEGT. Here the CDR3 reads CASSWGSNTEAFF. For the CDR3, the DNA is TGTGCCAGCAGTTGGGGTTCGAACACTGAAGCTTTCTTT.

This clonotype was counted only a few times. The genes are TRBV6-1 and TRBJ2-1; D unclear. The CDR3 has 13 residues. The germline gives CDR1 MNHNS, CDR2 SASEGT. The germline V and J ends were trimmed by 6 bases and 2 bases, with 8 bases remaining between them. Here the CDR3 DNA reads TGTGCCAGCAGGCGAGCACCCTACAATGAGCAGTTCTTC. Encoded protein: CASRRAPYNEQFF.

This clonotype was seen a single time. DNA for the CDR3: TGCAGTGCTTCTCGGACAGGGGACGGCTACACCTTC. Its protein product is CSASRTGDGYTF. The chain uses TRBV20-1 and TRBJ1-2; 9 nucleotides match TRBD1. The length of the CDR3 is 12 residues. V dropped 5 bases and J dropped 8; count of bases not matched to a gene: 6. The germline CDR1 and CDR2 sequences are DFQATT and SNEGSKA (reference sequence).

The chain couples TRBV15 to TRBJ2-7; 9 bases are a match to TRBD2. The germline V gene encodes CDR1 LNHNV and CDR2 YYDKDF (reference sequence). The ends lost 1 base at V and 0 bases at J; junction bases unmatched: 10. This CDR3 contains 18 residues. CDR3 amino acids: CATSRVGLAGRSSYEQYF. CDR3 nucleotides: TGTGCCACCAGCAGAGTTGGGCTAGCGGGACGGAGCTCCTACGAGCAGTACTTC.

In regard to this clonotype: Since a much larger clone is just one base distant, this may be a read error. The V gene is TRBV19, the J gene TRBJ1-6; D unresolved. Germline assignment: CDR1 LNHDA and CDR2 SQIVND (reference sequence). The CDR3 runs 15 residues. CDR3 nucleotide sequence: TGTGCCAGTACTCATACGAGCTCCTATAATTCACCCCTCAACTTT. Its translation: CASTHTSSYNSPLNF.

This clonotype has more than one count but fewer than ten. The rearrangement uses TRBV7-9 and TRBJ2-1; 7 bases fit TRBD2. Germline V gene data show CDR1 as SEHNR and CDR2 as FQNEAQ (reference sequence). J lost 3 bases, V lost 5 bases, and 10 bases had no gene match. This CDR3 contains 16 residues. CDR3 loop: CASSTSLAGSYNEQFF. CDR3 in DNA: TGTGCCAGCAGCACTTCCTTAGCGGGTAGCTACAATGAGCAGTTCTTC.

This clonotype is categorized as medium-sized. CDR3 sequence: CASSHSNTEAFF. CDR3 in DNA: TGTGCCAGCTCACACTCGAACACTGAAGCTTTCTTT. The chain combines TRBV18 with TRBJ1-1, with D hard to call. CDR1 is KGHSH and CDR2 is LQKENI in the germline V gene. The CDR3 totals 12 residues. The ends were cut back, 4 bases at V and 1 base at J, with 4 bases in the middle.

Only a few counts were recorded for this clonotype. The chain links TRBV20-1 to TRBJ2-1, with 11 bases fitting TRBD2. The germline V gene encodes CDR1 DFQATT and CDR2 SNEGSKA (reference sequence). The CDR3 has 15 residues. V shed 5 bases, J shed 7 bases, and the junction held 10 bases outside the gene matches. The CDR3 spells CSALTSGRRGNEQFF. CDR3 nucleotides: TGCAGTGCTCTAACTAGCGGGAGAAGGGGAAATGAGCAGTTCTTC.

The CDR3 DNA reads TGTGCCAGCAGCTACAAGACAAACACTGAAGCTTTCTTT. It specifies CASSYKTNTEAFF. The chain uses TRBV7-9 and TRBJ1-1; D ambiguous. Germline V gives CDR1 SEHNR, CDR2 FQNEAQ (reference sequence). This CDR3 has 13 amino acids. The ends were cut back, 4 bases at V and 2 bases at J, with 8 bases in the middle.

The V call is TRBV28, the J call TRBJ2-3; D may be TRBD2 (5 bases). The CDR3 covers 17 residues. V lost 5 bases and J lost 5, with 23 bases in between. The germline gives CDR1 MDHEN, CDR2 SYDVKM. CDR3 DNA sequence: TGTGCCAGCAGTGCCCCGGCCGGTGACGCGGGCGGAGATACGCAGTATTTT. This codes for CASSAPAGDAGGDTQYF.

This rearrangement joins TRBV7-2 to TRBJ2-1, with a weak D call TRBD1 (9 bases). In germline, CDR1 is SGHTA, CDR2 FQGNSA. Trimming stripped 4 bases from V and 7 bases from J, with 23 bases between. This CDR3 is built from 17 residues. The CDR3 nucleotides are TGTGCCAGCAGCTCCCGGCGGGGGGACAGGGAGTTGAATGAGCAGTTCTTC. This codes for CASSSRRGDRELNEQFF.

The chain links TRBV12-3 or TRBV12-4 to TRBJ2-5; D may be TRBD2 (6 bases). The CDR3 runs to 15 residues. Trimming removed 6 bases at V and 5 bases at J, with 19 bases between. The CDR3 region has the DNA TGTGCCAGCAGCCGGGTGGGGGGAGACGATGAGACCCAGTACTTC. Translated: CASSRVGGDDETQYF.

This clonotype was counted only a few times. The DNA of the CDR3 is TGCAGTGCTGAGGCTGGGCATGAAAAACTGTTTTTT. Translated: CSAEAGHEKLFF. The V gene is TRBV20-1, the J gene TRBJ1-4; D is unclear. The V and J ends lost 5 bases and 6 bases respectively, with 10 bases between them. Germline V gene lookup returns CDR1 DFQATT and CDR2 SNEGSKA (reference sequence). This CDR3 region has 12 residues.

This clonotype appeared a few times. The V gene is TRBV11-2, the J gene TRBJ1-2, with D perhaps matching TRBD1 (6 bases). CDR1 and CDR2 from the germline V gene are SGHAT and FQNNGV. The CDR3 consists of 13 residues. V was trimmed by 1 base and J by 4 bases, leaving 7 bases between them. Written as DNA, the CDR3 is TGTGCCAGCAGCTTAGGACAGGCCTATGGCTACACCTTC. Protein sequence: CASSLGQAYGYTF.

This clonotype occurred a few times. The chain uses TRBV27 and TRBJ1-5; TRBD1 matches at 7 bases. The CDR3 has 14 residues. With 10 bases clipped from V and 3 bases from J, the junction kept 9 bases outside the gene matches. Germline V gene data show CDR1 as MNHEY and CDR2 as SMNVEV (reference sequence). DNA of the CDR3: TGTGCCACCAAACCGGGACAGTTCAATCAGCCCCAGCATTTT. Its translation is CATKPGQFNQPQHF.

About this clonotype: A much larger clone differs by one base, so this may be a read error. This rearrangement joins TRBV6-5 to TRBJ1-2; TRBD1 might be the D (6 bases). The CDR3 has 14 residues. Germline lookup yields CDR1 MNHEY and CDR2 SVGAGI. CDR3 sequence (DNA): TGTTCCAGCAGTTACACTACAGGGTTCACTGGCTACACCTTC. It is translated as CSSSYTTGFTGYTF.

In this sample, this clonotype is medium-sized. The chain is built from TRBV29-1 and TRBJ1-2; the match to TRBD1 covers 7 bases. The J segment lost 5 bases and the V segment lost 7 bases, leaving 10 bases of the junction unmatched. The CDR3 loop spans 13 amino acids. CDR1 is SQVTM, CDR2 ANQGSEA, per germline. CDR3 bases: TGCAGCGCGCAACAGGGGCCCTCTTATGGCTACACCTTC. Encoded protein: CSAQQGPSYGYTF.